This T cell receptor beta chain was documented in a study of CD8+ T cells in alopecia areata. Study-level information: It was oral tofacitinib, at 5 to 10 mg twice daily, that treated patients received.

Broader study findings: For lesional scalp, especially alopecia totalis/universalis, clonality was higher than in normal scalp.

This clone was recorded a few times. Its antigen is as yet unknown. CDR1 and CDR2 (germline): GTSNPN, SVGIG (reference sequence). This CDR3 is 15 amino acids long. Alopecia areata patients had lesional scalp punch biopsies and peripheral blood taken from them. Reverse transcribed after extraction, RNA yielded cDNA as the sequencing template. TCRdb's table, derived via immunoSEQ multiplex PCR, lists solely in-frame clones and lacks some. The sample carries 120,000 to 150,000 clones, 40% to 50% recorded once. The TCR originated in a human donor with alopecia areata. The chain recombines TRBV30 with TRBJ2-5, with D tentatively TRBD2 (5 bases). The closer fit of TRBJ2-7 to the DNA end suggests the J call may be wrong. The sequenced sample was CD4+ T cells sorted from blood. The CDR3 DNA reads as TGTGCCTGGAGTGTACGGAGCGGTTACTCCTACGAGCAGTACTTC. Protein: CAWSVRSGYSYEQYF.